These 30 T cell receptor beta chains originate from one sample sequenced in a study of blood T cell repertoires in COVID-19 (dated by TCRdb to 2018 to 2021). Preparation of the library involved the immunoSEQ multiplex PCR assay. TCRdb limited this immuneACCESS table to in-frame rearrangements with V and J called. A share of clones is missing; checked studies link under half to unresolved V genes, and the rest is unexplained. Here the sample has 35,000 to 40,000 clones; around 80% occur a single time. In total, the top ten clones hold 38% of the sample. Sequencing was performed on peripheral blood. Every receptor here comes from an elderly man with active or convalescent COVID-19.

The rearrangement links TRBV7-3 to TRBJ2-1; 7 bases line up with TRBD2. The CDR3 runs to 14 residues. After removal of 2 bases from V and 2 bases from J, the junction contained 0 bases not matched to a gene. Germline CDR1 is SGHTA and CDR2 is FQGTGA. DNA for the CDR3: TGTGCCAGCAGCTTAGCGGGAGCCTACAATGAGCAGTTCTTC. Its protein product is CASSLAGAYNEQFF.

This clone has only one observation. The V gene is TRBV5-1, the J gene TRBJ2-2; TRBD2 matches 14 bases. V was clipped by 4 bases and J by 8 bases; unmatched bases: 7. Per germline, CDR1 SGHRS and CDR2 YFSETQ. The CDR3 is 16 amino acids. Here the CDR3 reads CASSPGTSGRQGELFF. CDR3 DNA: TGCGCCAGCAGCCCCGGGACTAGCGGGAGACAGGGGGAGCTGTTTTTT.

The V gene is TRBV7-3, the J gene TRBJ2-3; 9 nucleotides line up with TRBD2. This CDR3 is built from 17 residues. Germline V CDR1 and CDR2: SGHTA, FQGTGA. Trimming took 2 bases from V and 4 from J; bases not matched to a gene: 10. CDR3 sequence: CASSLGVAGVEADTQYF. For the CDR3, the DNA is TGTGCCAGCAGCTTAGGGGTAGCGGGGGTGGAGGCAGATACGCAGTATTTT.

This clone was counted between two and nine times. The chain employs TRBV24-1 and TRBJ2-7; 9 bases fit TRBD1. Germline V gene data show CDR1 as KGHDR and CDR2 as SFDVKD. The CDR3 covers 14 residues. The junction had 7 bases not matched to a gene; V was cut back by 6 bases and J by 5 bases. The DNA for the CDR3 is TGTGCCACCAGTACCTCGGACAGGGGCCACGAGCAGTACTTC. Translated: CATSTSDRGHEQYF.

This chain joins TRBV11-1 and TRBJ2-2; D gene ambiguous. Per germline, CDR1 SGHAT and CDR2 FQDESV (reference sequence). Deletions cut 2 bases from V and 4 bases from J, with 8 bases between. This CDR3 comprises 14 residues. CDR3: CASSLISVTGELFF. CDR3 nucleotide sequence: TGTGCCAGCAGCTTAATCAGCGTCACCGGGGAGCTGTTTTTT.

The chain employs TRBV15 and TRBJ1-5; D remains unclear. Trimming removed 3 bases at V and 0 bases at J, with 9 bases between. Looked up from germline, CDR1 is LNHNV and CDR2 is YYDKDF (reference sequence). The length of the CDR3 is 15 residues. The CDR3 sequence: CATSRSGYSNQPQHF. In DNA, the CDR3 is TGTGCCACCAGCAGGTCCGGTTATAGCAATCAGCCCCAGCATTTT.

This chain joins TRBV4-2 and TRBJ2-5; 9 bases map to TRBD2. The CDR3 totals 17 residues. V lost 0 bases and J lost 5; bases outside the gene matches: 10. Germline V gives CDR1 LGHNA, CDR2 YNFKEQ. CDR3 region: CASSQDSGRGGFETQYF. For the CDR3, the DNA is TGTGCCAGCAGCCAAGATAGCGGGCGGGGGGGCTTTGAGACCCAGTACTTC.

This rearrangement joins TRBV18 to TRBJ2-7; 9 bases are shared with TRBD1. The CDR3 is 15 amino acids. V lost 5 bases and J lost 1; bases outside the gene matches: 6. The germline V gene has CDR1 KGHSH and CDR2 LQKENI. The CDR3 loop is CASSETGTGSYEQYF. In nucleotides, the CDR3 is TGTGCCAGCTCAGAAACCGGGACAGGGTCCTACGAGCAGTACTTC.

The genes are TRBV9 and TRBJ2-1; perhaps TRBD1 as D (7 bases). The germline V and J ends were trimmed by 3 bases and 6 bases, with 19 bases remaining between them. This CDR3 is built from 16 residues. Germline assignment: CDR1 SGDLS and CDR2 YYNGEE. CDR3 coding DNA: TGTGCCAGCAGCGCCCCCCTAGCAGGGGGGCCCAATGAGCAGTTCTTC. Amino acid sequence: CASSAPLAGGPNEQFF.

The V call is TRBV7-6, the J call TRBJ1-6; the match to TRBD1 covers 8 bases. Germline V lookup: CDR1 SGHVS, CDR2 FNYEAQ. Trimming at V came to 2 bases and at J to 7 bases, leaving 19 bases not matched to a gene. This CDR3 contains 20 residues. In nucleotides, the CDR3 is TGTGCCAGCAGCTTAAAGTTAGGTTCCGGGACAGGCCTTCAAAATTCACCCCTCCACTTT. Its translation is CASSLKLGSGTGLQNSPLHF.

There are a few counts of this clone. V is TRBV27 and J is TRBJ2-3; 7 bases fit TRBD1. The germline gives CDR1 MNHEY, CDR2 SMNVEV (reference sequence). CDR3 length: 14 amino acids. V shed 3 bases, J shed 5 bases, and the junction held 5 bases outside the gene matches. Here the CDR3 DNA reads TGTGCCAGCAGTTTCGGGCAGGGGGAAGATACGCAGTATTTT. It is translated as CASSFGQGEDTQYF.

This chain uses TRBV7-2 with TRBJ2-1; D may be TRBD2 (6 bases). This CDR3 is built from 17 residues. V shed 5 bases and J shed 0 bases, with 17 bases lying between them. Per germline, CDR1 SGHTA and CDR2 FQGNSA. The CDR3 DNA reads TGTGCCAGCAGCCCCCAGTCTAGCGCCCCCTCCTACAATGAGCAGTTCTTC. Translation: CASSPQSSAPSYNEQFF.

The J gene is TRBJ2-7, the V gene TRBV5-1; 11 positions agree with TRBD2. The CDR3 has 19 amino acids. Germline V gene sequence: CDR1 SGHRS, CDR2 YFSETQ. Losses at the gene ends were 0 bases for V and 1 base for J; bases not matched to a gene: 12. CDR3 coding DNA: TGCGCCAGCAGCTTGGTAGTCGGGACTAGCGGATCGCGATCCTACGAGCAGTACTTC. It translates to CASSLVVGTSGSRSYEQYF.

J is TRBJ2-1 and V is TRBV5-8; D is unresolved. The CDR3 is made up of 16 amino acids. Trimming left V 1 base short and J 0 bases short, with 11 bases between. Germline V gene data show CDR1 as SGHTS and CDR2 as YDEGEE. The CDR3 protein is CASSLRPGSSYNEQFF. The CDR3 coding sequence is TGTGCCAGCAGCTTGCGTCCCGGTAGCTCCTACAATGAGCAGTTCTTC. The entire variable domain, with the rest obtained from reference TRBV5-8 and TRBJ2-1, is as follows: EAGVTQSPTHLIKTRGQQATLRCSPISGHTSVYWYQQALGLGLQFLLWYDEGEERNRGNFPPRFSGRQFPNYSSELNVNALELEDSALYLCASSLRPGSSYNEQFFGPGTRLTVL.

J is TRBJ2-2 and V is TRBV27; D might be TRBD2 (6 bases). Trimming shortened V by 5 bases and J by 7 bases, and 11 bases separated the two germline ends. Germline V gene data show CDR1 as MNHEY and CDR2 as SMNVEV (reference sequence). The CDR3 is made up of 13 amino acids. CDR3 coding DNA: TGTGCCAGCAGTCCGGGACTCCACGGGGAGCTGTTTTTT. Protein product: CASSPGLHGELFF.

This clone was seen a handful of times. This chain links TRBV5-4 with TRBJ2-1; TRBD1 matches 10 bases. V gave up 4 bases and J gave up 7 bases; unmatched junction bases: 8. The CDR3 has 15 residues. The germline CDR1 and CDR2 sequences are SGHNT and YYREEE (reference sequence). The CDR3 DNA follows: TGTGCCAGCAGCCCTCGACAGGGGGCAGGTAATGAGCAGTTCTTC. It yields the protein CASSPRQGAGNEQFF.

The genes are TRBV4-3 and TRBJ1-2; possibly TRBD1 for D (6 bases). Trimming stripped 3 bases from V and 0 bases from J, with 17 bases between. The CDR3 spans 17 residues. Germline V gene lookup returns CDR1 LGHNA and CDR2 YSLEER. The CDR3 region is CASSQGTGYGANYGYTF. The CDR3 DNA sequence: TGCGCCAGCAGCCAGGGAACAGGGTACGGAGCTAACTATGGCTACACCTTC.

The DNA of the CDR3 is TGCAGCGTTGAATCGGGGACAGGGCATGGCTACACCTTC. Protein product: CSVESGTGHGYTF. The chain is built from TRBV29-1 and TRBJ1-2, with 9 bases fitting TRBD1. CDR1 is SQVTM and CDR2 is ANQGSEA in the germline V gene. CDR3 size: 13 residues. V trimming: 2 bases; J trimming: 6 bases; junction bases outside the gene matches: 4.

This clone has a handful of counts. The chain uses TRBV28 and TRBJ1-5; 7 bases line up with TRBD1. CDR1 and CDR2 (germline): MDHEN, SYDVKM. With 5 bases clipped from V and 4 bases from J, the junction kept 8 bases outside the gene matches. The CDR3 sequence is 15 residues long. CDR3 sequence (DNA): TGTGCCAGCAGTGCGGGGACAGAAACTAATCAGCCCCAGCATTTT. Translation: CASSAGTETNQPQHF.

J is TRBJ1-1 and V is TRBV7-2, with TRBD1 matching over 7 bases. The CDR3 loop spans 15 amino acids. The V gene end was trimmed by 4 bases and the J gene end by 1 base; junction bases not matched to a gene: 6. Germline V CDR1 and CDR2: SGHTA, FQGNSA. DNA of the CDR3: TGTGCCAGCAGCTCGAGGACAGGTTCGAACACTGAAGCTTTCTTT. Its translation is CASSSRTGSNTEAFF.

This chain links TRBV4-2 with TRBJ1-5; a weak D match, TRBD1 (6 bases). V dropped 4 bases and J dropped 5 bases, with 15 bases sitting between them. The germline gives CDR1 LGHNA, CDR2 YNFKEQ. The length of the CDR3 is 15 residues. CDR3 in amino acids: CASSRVRDKDQPQHF. In nucleotides, the CDR3 is TGTGCCAGCAGCCGAGTCCGGGACAAAGATCAGCCCCAGCATTTT.

This clone has just a few counts. The chain couples TRBV2 to TRBJ2-2; TRBD2 matches 7 bases. The germline gives CDR1 SNHLY, CDR2 FYNNEI. The CDR3 extends over 16 amino acids. The V gene end was trimmed by 2 bases and the J gene end by 4 bases; junction bases not matched to a gene: 7. The CDR3 sequence: CASSELGGGFTGELFF. The CDR3 nucleotides are TGTGCCAGCAGTGAACTTGGCGGGGGTTTCACCGGGGAGCTGTTTTTT.

The chain couples TRBV28 to TRBJ2-3, with 8 bases aligning to TRBD2. Germline CDR1 reads MDHEN; CDR2 reads SYDVKM. The CDR3 loop spans 15 amino acids. V lost 2 bases and J lost 2; bases outside the gene matches: 3. The CDR3 nucleotides read TGTGCCAGCAGTTTACCTAGCGGGCTCACAGATACGCAGTATTTT. Protein sequence: CASSLPSGLTDTQYF. Drawing the rest from reference TRBV28 and TRBJ2-3, the complete variable domain is DVKVTQSSRYLVKRTGEKVFLECVQDMDHENMFWYRQDPGLGLRLIYFSYDVKMKEKGDIPEGYSVSREKKERFSLILESASTNQTSMYLCASSLPSGLTDTQYFGPGTRLTVL.

This chain connects TRBV7-2 to TRBJ1-3; D is undetermined. This CDR3 comprises 14 residues. Between the trimmed V and J ends, which lost 3 bases and 2 bases, there was a span of 8 bases. In germline, CDR1 is SGHTA, CDR2 FQGNSA. CDR3 sequence (DNA): TGTGCCAGCAGCTTCCCGACTGCTGGAAACACCATATATTTT. Its translation is CASSFPTAGNTIYF.

The V gene is TRBV5-8, the J gene TRBJ2-4, with D possibly TRBD1 on 6 matching bases. Germline V gives CDR1 SGHTS, CDR2 YDEGEE. Trimming took off 4 bases at V and 7 bases at J, with 21 bases between the two ends. The CDR3 runs to 16 residues. CDR3 region: CASSVQGSMVMNIQYF. CDR3 sequence (DNA): TGTGCCAGCAGCGTACAGGGAAGTATGGTAATGAACATTCAGTACTTC.

The DNA of the CDR3 is TGTGCCAGCAGTGGACAGAAAGGGGAAGAGACCCAGTACTTC. Its translation is CASSGQKGEETQYF. The chain joins TRBV28 to TRBJ2-5; D may be TRBD1 (6 bases). The ends were cut back, 5 bases at V and 3 bases at J, with 13 bases in the middle. CDR3 length equals 14 residues. Germline lookup yields CDR1 MDHEN and CDR2 SYDVKM. Full variable domain (remainder filled in from reference TRBV28 and TRBJ2-5): DVKVTQSSRYLVKRTGEKVFLECVQDMDHENMFWYRQDPGLGLRLIYFSYDVKMKEKGDIPEGYSVSREKKERFSLILESASTNQTSMYLCASSGQKGEETQYFGPGTRLLVL.

This clone has just one count. The chain is built from TRBV21-1 and TRBJ1-4; TRBD1 reflects the table's D call only, with no check against the DNA. TRBV21-1 is flagged as a pseudogene. The CDR3 is 15 amino acids. CDR3 loop: CASRRTDPTNEKLFF. The CDR3 coding sequence is TGTGCCAGCAGAAGGACAGACCCAACTAATGAAAAACTGTTTTTT.

This clone showed up just a few times. The CDR3 bases are TGTGCCAGCAGTTCGTGGCTAGCGGGAGGCCGGGATACGCAGTATTTT. It codes for CASSSWLAGGRDTQYF. V and J are TRBV27 and TRBJ2-3; 11 bases fit TRBD2. Unmatched junction bases numbered 9, after V lost 4 bases and J lost 6 bases. Germline V gene data show CDR1 as MNHEY and CDR2 as SMNVEV (reference sequence). There are 16 residues in the CDR3.

The chain links TRBV7-3 to TRBJ2-5, with 11 bases lining up with TRBD2. J gave up 5 bases and V 6 bases, and 8 bases lay outside the gene matches. Germline V gene sequence: CDR1 SGHTA, CDR2 FQGTGA. This CDR3 is 15 amino acids long. CDR3 nucleotide sequence: TGTGCCAGCAGAAGGGGACTAGCGGTCGCTGAGACCCAGTACTTC. This codes for CASRRGLAVAETQYF.

The chain recombines TRBV6-5 with TRBJ1-2, with TRBD1 matching 11 bases. The V gene end was trimmed by 6 bases and the J gene end by 12 bases; junction bases not matched to a gene: 6. The CDR3 is 12 residues long. CDR1 and CDR2 (germline): MNHEY, SVGAGI. Here the CDR3 reads CASRTRDRGDTF. In DNA form, the CDR3 reads TGTGCCAGCAGAACCCGGGACAGGGGGGACACCTTC.